This is a list of T cell receptor beta chains from one sample in a study of post-analysis software for immune sequencing data. From the PCR reads, TCRdb called clonotypes with MiXCR, one entry per CDR3 protein. The data show fewer than 550,000 distinct CDR3 sequences, with around 36% seen just once and 4.5% to 7.5% held by the top ten. Specimen: blood. Receptors were obtained from a girl aged 2-17 years with multiple sclerosis. CDR3s include the opening cysteine and the closing phenylalanine or tryptophan. The D gene is left open where the match is weak. Rows may omit the clone size; those that give it use once, few, many or a size class.

clone_size: few; j_call: TRBJ2-7; d_call: TRBD2; v_call: TRBV12-3/TRBV12-4; cdr3_length: 14; cdr3_aa: CASSSAGGITEQYF; cdr3_nt: TGTGCCAGCAGTTCCGCCGGGGGGATTACCGAGCAGTACTTC
clone_size: many; j_call: TRBJ2-4; d_call: -; v_call: TRBV7-2; cdr3_length: 16; cdr3_aa: CASSLRGGLAKNIQYF; cdr3_nt: TGTGCCAGCAGCTTAAGGGGGGGGCTAGCCAAAAACATTCAGTACTTC
clone_size: few; j_call: TRBJ2-7; d_call: TRBD2; v_call: TRBV20-1; cdr3_length: 13; cdr3_aa: CSAETGLAAEQYF; cdr3_nt: TGCAGTGCCGAAACGGGACTAGCGGCCGAGCAGTACTTC
clone_size: -; j_call: TRBJ2-5; d_call: -; v_call: TRBV29-1; cdr3_length: 12; cdr3_aa: CSVAESKETQYF; cdr3_nt: TGCAGCGTTGCGGAATCAAAAGAGACCCAGTACTTC
clone_size: few; j_call: TRBJ1-2; d_call: -; v_call: TRBV7-8; cdr3_length: 12; cdr3_aa: CASSTQNYGYTF; cdr3_nt: TGTGCCAGCAGCACGCAGAACTATGGCTACACCTTC
clone_size: many; j_call: TRBJ2-7; d_call: -; v_call: TRBV20-1; cdr3_length: 14; cdr3_aa: CSAPDSALAYEQYF; cdr3_nt: TGCAGTGCCCCGGACAGCGCCTTAGCCTACGAGCAGTACTTC
clone_size: few; j_call: TRBJ2-1; d_call: -; v_call: TRBV3-1; cdr3_length: 14; cdr3_aa: CASSQDNRDGEQFF; cdr3_nt: TGTGCCAGCAGCCAAGACAACAGGGACGGTGAGCAGTTCTTC
clone_size: few; j_call: TRBJ2-5; d_call: TRBD2; v_call: TRBV7-2; cdr3_length: 15; cdr3_aa: CASSLRRGSGETQYF; cdr3_nt: TGTGCCAGCAGCTTGCGGCGGGGGTCGGGAGAGACCCAGTACTTC
clone_size: -; j_call: TRBJ2-3; d_call: -; v_call: TRBV6-6; cdr3_length: 14; cdr3_aa: CASSSPTFTDTQYF; cdr3_nt: TGTGCCAGCAGTTCCCCGACGTTCACAGATACGCAGTATTTT
clone_size: -; j_call: TRBJ2-1; d_call: TRBD1; v_call: TRBV20-1; cdr3_length: 16; cdr3_aa: CSARGQGQGNHNEQFF; cdr3_nt: TGCAGTGCTAGAGGGCAGGGACAGGGGAATCACAATGAGCAGTTCTTC
clone_size: -; j_call: TRBJ1-1; d_call: -; v_call: TRBV6-5; cdr3_length: 16; cdr3_aa: CASSQRRGRGGTEAFF; cdr3_nt: TGTGCCAGCAGTCAAAGGAGGGGCAGGGGAGGGACTGAAGCTTTCTTT
clone_size: -; j_call: TRBJ2-5; d_call: TRBD2; v_call: TRBV6-5; cdr3_length: 16; cdr3_aa: CASSRIVGTSGGEQYF; cdr3_nt: TGTGCCAGCTCACGAATCGTGGGGACTAGCGGGGGTGAGCAGTACTTC
clone_size: -; j_call: TRBJ1-2; d_call: -; v_call: TRBV5-1; cdr3_length: 14; cdr3_aa: CASSSRGQSYGYTF; cdr3_nt: TGCGCCAGCAGCTCAAGAGGGCAGAGCTATGGCTACACCTTC
clone_size: -; j_call: TRBJ2-1; d_call: -; v_call: TRBV28; cdr3_length: 14; cdr3_aa: CASSLETSYNEQFF; cdr3_nt: TGTGCCAGTAGTTTGGAGACGAGTTACAATGAGCAGTTCTTC
clone_size: once; j_call: TRBJ1-4; d_call: TRBD1; v_call: TRBV5-1; cdr3_length: 14; cdr3_aa: CASSLGTGEQKLFF; cdr3_nt: TGCGCCAGCAGCCTCGGGACAGGGGAGCAAAAACTGTTTTTT
clone_size: few; j_call: TRBJ2-1; d_call: -; v_call: TRBV6-1; cdr3_length: 15; cdr3_aa: CASSEGAGKDNEQFF; cdr3_nt: TGTGCCAGCAGTGAAGGGGCAGGGAAGGACAATGAGCAGTTCTTC
clone_size: few; j_call: TRBJ1-1; d_call: -; v_call: TRBV7-3; cdr3_length: 15; cdr3_aa: CASSPSVGENTEAFF; cdr3_nt: TGTGCCAGCAGCCCCTCGGTAGGCGAGAACACTGAAGCTTTCTTT
clone_size: -; j_call: TRBJ1-5; d_call: -; v_call: TRBV29-1; cdr3_length: 12; cdr3_aa: CSVGGAGQPQHF; cdr3_nt: TGCAGCGTGGGAGGGGCGGGTCAGCCCCAGCATTTT
clone_size: few; j_call: TRBJ1-2; d_call: -; v_call: TRBV9; cdr3_length: 16; cdr3_aa: CASSEGNRPVYSGYTF; cdr3_nt: TGTGCCAGCAGCGAGGGAAATCGGCCGGTTTACTCTGGCTACACCTTC
clone_size: -; j_call: TRBJ2-1; d_call: TRBD2; v_call: TRBV6-1; cdr3_length: 13; cdr3_aa: CASRTSGSDGQFF; cdr3_nt: TGTGCCAGCAGGACTAGCGGGAGTGATGGGCAGTTCTTC
clone_size: -; j_call: TRBJ2-3; d_call: TRBD1; v_call: TRBV7-9; cdr3_length: 13; cdr3_aa: CASSLPTGKTQYF; cdr3_nt: TGTGCCAGCAGCTTGCCGACAGGGAAAACGCAGTATTTT
clone_size: few; j_call: TRBJ1-2; d_call: -; v_call: TRBV15; cdr3_length: 15; cdr3_aa: CATSRDPGSDYGYTF; cdr3_nt: TGTGCCACCAGCAGAGATCCGGGGAGCGACTATGGCTACACCTTC
clone_size: -; j_call: TRBJ2-5; d_call: TRBD1; v_call: TRBV7-9; cdr3_length: 15; cdr3_aa: CASSPWDRGPETQYF; cdr3_nt: TGTGCCAGCAGCCCCTGGGACAGGGGGCCAGAGACCCAGTACTTC
clone_size: few; j_call: TRBJ2-5; d_call: -; v_call: TRBV18; cdr3_length: 12; cdr3_aa: CASTAAKETQYF; cdr3_nt: TGTGCCAGCACAGCCGCCAAAGAGACCCAGTACTTC